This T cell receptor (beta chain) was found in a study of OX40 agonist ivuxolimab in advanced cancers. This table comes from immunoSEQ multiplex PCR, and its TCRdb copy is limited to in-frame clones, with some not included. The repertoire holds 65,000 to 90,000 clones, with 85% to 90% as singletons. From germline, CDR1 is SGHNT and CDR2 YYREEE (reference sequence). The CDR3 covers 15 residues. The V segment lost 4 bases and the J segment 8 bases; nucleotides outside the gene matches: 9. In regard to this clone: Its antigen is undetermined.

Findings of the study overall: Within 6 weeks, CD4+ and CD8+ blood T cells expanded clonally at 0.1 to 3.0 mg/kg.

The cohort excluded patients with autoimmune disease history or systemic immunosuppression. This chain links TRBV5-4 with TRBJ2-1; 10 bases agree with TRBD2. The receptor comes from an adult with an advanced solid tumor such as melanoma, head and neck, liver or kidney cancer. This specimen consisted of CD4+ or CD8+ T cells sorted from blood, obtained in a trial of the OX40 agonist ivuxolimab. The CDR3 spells CASSPSGRAWYEQFF. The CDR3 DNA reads TGTGCCAGCAGCCCGAGCGGGAGGGCCTGGTATGAGCAGTTCTTC. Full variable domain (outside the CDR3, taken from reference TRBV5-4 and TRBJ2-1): ETGVTQSPTHLIKTRGQQVTLRCSSQSGHNTVSWYQQALGQGPQFIFQYYREEENGRGNFPPRFSGLQFPNYSSELNVNALELDDSALYLCASSPSGRAWYEQFFGPGTRLTVL.